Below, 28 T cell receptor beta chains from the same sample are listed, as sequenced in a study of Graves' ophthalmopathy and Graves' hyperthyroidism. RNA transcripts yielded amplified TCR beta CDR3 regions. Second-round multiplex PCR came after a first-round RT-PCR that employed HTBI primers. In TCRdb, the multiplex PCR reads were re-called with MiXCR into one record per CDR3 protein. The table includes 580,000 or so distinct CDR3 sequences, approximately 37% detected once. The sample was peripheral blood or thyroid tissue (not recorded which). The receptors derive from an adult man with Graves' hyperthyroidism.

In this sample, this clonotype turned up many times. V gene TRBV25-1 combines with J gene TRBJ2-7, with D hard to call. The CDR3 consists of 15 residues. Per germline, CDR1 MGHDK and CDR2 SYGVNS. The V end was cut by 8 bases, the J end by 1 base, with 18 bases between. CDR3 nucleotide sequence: TGTGCCAGCTCCTTCCAGGACGCGGCTTCCTACGAGCAGTACTTC. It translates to CASSFQDAASYEQYF.

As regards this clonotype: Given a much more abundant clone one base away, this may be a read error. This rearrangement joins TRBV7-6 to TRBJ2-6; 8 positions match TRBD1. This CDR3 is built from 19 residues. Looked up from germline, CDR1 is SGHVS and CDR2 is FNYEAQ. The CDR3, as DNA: TGCGCCAGCAGCTTGGAAGGACAGGGATTCCCTTCTGGGGCCAACGTCCTGACTTTC. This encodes CASSLEGQGFPSGANVLTF.

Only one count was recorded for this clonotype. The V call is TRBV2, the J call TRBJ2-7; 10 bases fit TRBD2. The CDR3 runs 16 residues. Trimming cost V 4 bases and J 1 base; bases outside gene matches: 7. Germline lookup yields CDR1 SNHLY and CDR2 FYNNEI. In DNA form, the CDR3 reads TGTGCCAGCAGTGCATCCCGACTAGCGGGTTCCTACGAGCAGTACTTC. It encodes CASSASRLAGSYEQYF.

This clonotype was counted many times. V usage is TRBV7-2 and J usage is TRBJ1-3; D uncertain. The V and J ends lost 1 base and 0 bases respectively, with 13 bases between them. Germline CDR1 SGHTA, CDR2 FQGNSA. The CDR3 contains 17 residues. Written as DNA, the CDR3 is TGTGCCAGCAGCTTAGAAACGGGGTCGCTCTCTGGAAACACCATATATTTT. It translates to CASSLETGSLSGNTIYF. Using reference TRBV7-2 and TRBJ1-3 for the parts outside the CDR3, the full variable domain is GAGVSQSPSNKVTEKGKDVELRCDPISGHTALYWYRQSLGQGLEFLIYFQGNSAPDKSGLPSDRFSAERTGGSVSTLTIQRTQQEDSAVYLCASSLETGSLSGNTIYFGEGSWLTVV.

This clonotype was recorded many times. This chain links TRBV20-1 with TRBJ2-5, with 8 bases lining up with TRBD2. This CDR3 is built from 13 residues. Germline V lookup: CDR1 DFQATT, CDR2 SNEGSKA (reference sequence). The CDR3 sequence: CAIAGRSQETQYF. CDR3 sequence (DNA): TGCGCAATAGCGGGGCGGTCACAAGAGACCCAGTACTTC.

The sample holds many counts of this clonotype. DNA of the CDR3: TGTGCCAGCAGTCGGGATCAACGTAACAATCAGCCCCAGCATTTT. Amino acid sequence: CASSRDQRNNQPQHF. V gene TRBV28 combines with J gene TRBJ1-5; D is uncertain. The V end lost 5 bases, the J end lost 3 bases, and 14 bases lay between the germline ends. The CDR3 runs to 15 residues. Per germline, CDR1 MDHEN and CDR2 SYDVKM.

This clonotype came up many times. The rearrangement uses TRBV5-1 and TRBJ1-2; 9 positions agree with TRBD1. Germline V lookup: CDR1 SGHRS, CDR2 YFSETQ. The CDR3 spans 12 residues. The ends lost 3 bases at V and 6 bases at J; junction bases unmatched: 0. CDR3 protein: CASSWDRDGYTF. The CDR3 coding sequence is TGCGCCAGCAGCTGGGACAGGGATGGCTACACCTTC.

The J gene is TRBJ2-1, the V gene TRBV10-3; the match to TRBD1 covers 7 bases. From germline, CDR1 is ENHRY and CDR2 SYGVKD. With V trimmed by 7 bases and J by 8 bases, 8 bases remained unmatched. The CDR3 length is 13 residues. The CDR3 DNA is TGTGCCATCACTGGACAGGTCTTGGATGAGCAGTTCTTC. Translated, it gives CAITGQVLDEQFF.

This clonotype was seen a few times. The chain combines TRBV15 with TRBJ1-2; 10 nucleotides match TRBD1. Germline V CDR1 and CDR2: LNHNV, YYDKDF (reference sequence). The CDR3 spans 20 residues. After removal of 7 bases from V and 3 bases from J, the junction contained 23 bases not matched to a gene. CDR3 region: CATTLDPEGTTGGPHYGYTF. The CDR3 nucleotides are TGTGCCACCACCCTAGATCCGGAGGGGACGACAGGGGGCCCCCACTATGGCTACACCTTC.

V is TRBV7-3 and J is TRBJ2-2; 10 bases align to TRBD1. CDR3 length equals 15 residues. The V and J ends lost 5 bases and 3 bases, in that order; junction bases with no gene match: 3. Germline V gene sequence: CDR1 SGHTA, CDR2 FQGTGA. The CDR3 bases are TGTGCCAGCAGCCGGACAGGGGGACACACCGGGGAGCTGTTTTTT. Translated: CASSRTGGHTGELFF.

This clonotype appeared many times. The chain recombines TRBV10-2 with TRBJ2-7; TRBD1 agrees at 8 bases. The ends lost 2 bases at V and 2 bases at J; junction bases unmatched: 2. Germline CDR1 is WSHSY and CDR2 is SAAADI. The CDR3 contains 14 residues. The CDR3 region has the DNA TGCGCCAGCAGTGAGGACAGGGGAACCTACGAGCAGTACTTC. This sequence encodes CASSEDRGTYEQYF.

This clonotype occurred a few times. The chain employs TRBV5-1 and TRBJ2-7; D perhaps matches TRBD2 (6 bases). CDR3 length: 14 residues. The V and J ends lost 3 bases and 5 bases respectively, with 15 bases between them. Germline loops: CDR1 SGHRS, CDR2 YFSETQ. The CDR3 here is CASSSYGGSNEQYF. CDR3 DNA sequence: TGCGCCAGCAGCTCTTACGGGGGATCTAACGAGCAGTACTTC.

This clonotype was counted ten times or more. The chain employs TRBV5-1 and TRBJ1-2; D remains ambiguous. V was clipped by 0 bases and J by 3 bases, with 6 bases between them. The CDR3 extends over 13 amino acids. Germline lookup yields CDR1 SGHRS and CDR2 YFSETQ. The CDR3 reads CASSLGIHYGYTF. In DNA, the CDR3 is TGCGCCAGCAGCTTGGGCATCCACTATGGCTACACCTTC.

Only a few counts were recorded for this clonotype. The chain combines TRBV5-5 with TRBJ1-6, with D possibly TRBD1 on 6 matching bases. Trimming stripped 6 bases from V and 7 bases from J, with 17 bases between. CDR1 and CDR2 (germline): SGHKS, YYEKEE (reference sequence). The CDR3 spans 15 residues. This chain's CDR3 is CASTSDDRSNSPLHF. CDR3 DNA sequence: TGTGCCAGCACCTCAGACGACAGGTCGAATTCACCCCTCCACTTT. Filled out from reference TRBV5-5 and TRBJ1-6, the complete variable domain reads DAGVTQSPTHLIKTRGQQVTLRCSPISGHKSVSWYQQVLGQGPQFIFQYYEKEERGRGNFPDRFSARQFPNYSSELNVNALLLGDSALYLCASTSDDRSNSPLHFGNGTRLTVT.

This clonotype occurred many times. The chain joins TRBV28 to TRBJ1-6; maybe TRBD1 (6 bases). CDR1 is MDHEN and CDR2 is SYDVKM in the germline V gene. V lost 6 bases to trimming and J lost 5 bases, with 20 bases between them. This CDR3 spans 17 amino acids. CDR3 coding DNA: TGTGCCAGCAGGACCGACAGGCACCACGGCGATAATTCACCCCTCCACTTT. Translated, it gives CASRTDRHHGDNSPLHF.

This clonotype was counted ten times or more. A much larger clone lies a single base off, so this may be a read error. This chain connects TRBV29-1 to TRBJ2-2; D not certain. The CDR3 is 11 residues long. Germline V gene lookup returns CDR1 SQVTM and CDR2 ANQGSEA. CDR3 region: CNGTDTGELFF. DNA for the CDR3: TGCAACGGAACGGACACCGGGGAGCTGTTTTTT.

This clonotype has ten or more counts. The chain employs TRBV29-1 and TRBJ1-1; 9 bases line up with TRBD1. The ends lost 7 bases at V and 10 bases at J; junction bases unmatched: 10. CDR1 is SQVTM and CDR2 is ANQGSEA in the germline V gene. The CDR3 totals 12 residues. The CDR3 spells CSADMGQGRAFF. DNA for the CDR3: TGCAGCGCCGATATGGGACAGGGAAGAGCTTTCTTT. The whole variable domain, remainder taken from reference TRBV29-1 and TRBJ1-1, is SAVISQKPSRDICQRGTSLTIQCQVDSQVTMMFWYRQQPGQSLTLIATANQGSEATYESGFVIDKFPISRPNLTFSTLTVSNMSPEDSSIYLCSADMGQGRAFFGQGTRLTVV.

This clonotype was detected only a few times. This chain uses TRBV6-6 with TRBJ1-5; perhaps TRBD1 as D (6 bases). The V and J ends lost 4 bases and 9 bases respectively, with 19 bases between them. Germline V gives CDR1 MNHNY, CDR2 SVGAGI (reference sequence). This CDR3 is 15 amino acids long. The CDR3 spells CASSSNQGRGGPQHF. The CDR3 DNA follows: TGTGCCAGCAGTTCAAATCAGGGGAGGGGGGGGCCCCAGCATTTT.

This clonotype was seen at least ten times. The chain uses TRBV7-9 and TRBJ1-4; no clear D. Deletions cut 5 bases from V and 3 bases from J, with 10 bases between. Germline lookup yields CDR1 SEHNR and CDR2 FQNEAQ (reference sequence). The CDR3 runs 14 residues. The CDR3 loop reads CASSTVVPNEKLFF. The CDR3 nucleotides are TGTGCCAGCAGCACGGTAGTCCCTAATGAAAAACTGTTTTTT.

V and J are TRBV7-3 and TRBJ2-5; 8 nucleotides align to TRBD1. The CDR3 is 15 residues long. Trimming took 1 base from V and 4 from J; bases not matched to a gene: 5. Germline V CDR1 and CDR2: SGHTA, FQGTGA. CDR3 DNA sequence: TGTGCCAGCAGCTTAATGACAGGGGACGGAGAGACCCAGTACTTC. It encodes CASSLMTGDGETQYF. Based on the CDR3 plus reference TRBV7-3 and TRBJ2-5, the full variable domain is GAGVSQTPSNKVTEKGKYVELRCDPISGHTALYWYRQSLGQGPEFLIYFQGTGAADDSGLPNDRFFAVRPEGSVSTLKIQRTERGDSAVYLCASSLMTGDGETQYFGPGTRLLVL.

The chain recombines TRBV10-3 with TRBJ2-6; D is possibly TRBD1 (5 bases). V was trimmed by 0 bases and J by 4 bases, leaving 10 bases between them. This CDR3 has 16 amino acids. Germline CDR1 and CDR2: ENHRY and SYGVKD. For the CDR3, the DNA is TGTGCCATCAGTGAGTCAGGGGAAACCGGGGCCAACGTCCTGACTTTC. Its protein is CAISESGETGANVLTF.

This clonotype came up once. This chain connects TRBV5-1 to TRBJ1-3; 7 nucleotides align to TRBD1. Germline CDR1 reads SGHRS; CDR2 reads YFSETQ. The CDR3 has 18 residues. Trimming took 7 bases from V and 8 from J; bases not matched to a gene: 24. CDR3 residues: CASYLGAGQASFWDTIYF. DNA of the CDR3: TGCGCCAGCTACTTGGGGGCCGGACAGGCTTCCTTTTGGGACACCATATATTTT.

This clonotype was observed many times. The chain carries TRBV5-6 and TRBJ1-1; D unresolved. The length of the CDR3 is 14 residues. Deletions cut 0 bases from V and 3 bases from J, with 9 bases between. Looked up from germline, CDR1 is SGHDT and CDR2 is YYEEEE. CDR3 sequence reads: CASSLAVVYTEAFF. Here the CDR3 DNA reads TGTGCCAGCAGCTTGGCGGTGGTTTACACTGAAGCTTTCTTT.

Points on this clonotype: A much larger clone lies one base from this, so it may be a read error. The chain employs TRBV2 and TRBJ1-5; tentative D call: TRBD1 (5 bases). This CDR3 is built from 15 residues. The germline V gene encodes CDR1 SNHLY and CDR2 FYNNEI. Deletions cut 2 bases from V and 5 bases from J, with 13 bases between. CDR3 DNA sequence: TGTGCCAGCAGTGAAACAGGAAAGGGTGATCAGCCCCAGCATTTT. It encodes CASSETGKGDQPQHF. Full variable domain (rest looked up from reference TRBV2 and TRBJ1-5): EPEVTQTPSHQVTQMGQEVILRCVPISNHLYFYWYRQILGQKVEFLVSFYNNEISEKSEIFDDQFSVERPDGSNFTLKIRSTKLEDSAMYFCASSETGKGDQPQHFGDGTRLSIL.

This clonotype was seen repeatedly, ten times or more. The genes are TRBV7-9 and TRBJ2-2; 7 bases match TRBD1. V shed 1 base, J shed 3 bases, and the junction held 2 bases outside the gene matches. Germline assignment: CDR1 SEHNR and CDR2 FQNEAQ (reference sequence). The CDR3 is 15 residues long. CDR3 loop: CASSLEGGHTGELFF. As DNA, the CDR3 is TGTGCCAGCAGCTTAGAAGGGGGCCACACCGGGGAGCTGTTTTTT.

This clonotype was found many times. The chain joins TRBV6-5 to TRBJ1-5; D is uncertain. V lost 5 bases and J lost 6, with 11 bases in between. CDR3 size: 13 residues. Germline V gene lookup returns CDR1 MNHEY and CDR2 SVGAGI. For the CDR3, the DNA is TGTGCCAGCAGTATTCACTGGGGTCAGCCCCAGCATTTT. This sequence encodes CASSIHWGQPQHF.

CDR3 nucleotide sequence: TGTGCCAGCAGCACAGGGGGCCCCAATCAGCCCCAGCATTTT. Translation: CASSTGGPNQPQHF. The rearrangement joins TRBV12-3 or TRBV12-4 to TRBJ1-5; TRBD1 aligns across 9 bases. The CDR3 is made up of 14 amino acids. V shed 6 bases, J shed 3 bases, and the junction held 3 bases outside the gene matches.

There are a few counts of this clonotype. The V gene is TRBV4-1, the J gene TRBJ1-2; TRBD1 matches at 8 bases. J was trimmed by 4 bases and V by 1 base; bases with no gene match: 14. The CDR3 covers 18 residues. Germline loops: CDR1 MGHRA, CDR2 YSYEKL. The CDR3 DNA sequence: TGCGCCAGCAGCCAAGTCACTGTGCAGACAGGGGATCTCTATGGCTACACCTTC. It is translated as CASSQVTVQTGDLYGYTF.